This T cell receptor beta chain originates from a study of T cell responses to AZD1222 COVID-19 vaccine. Whole-study context: Timing groups of about 4 and about 12 weeks for second doses were pooled. Overall study findings and caveats: Donors, mostly white British, included more females; clonal diversity was possibly underestimated. Spike-specific TCRs gained breadth and depth after people received two AZD1222 doses. Sampled repertoires all dated from after the peak T cell response.

TCRdb's copy holds only in-frame clones and misses some; the assay was immunoSEQ multiplex PCR. The table records 140,000 to 150,000 clones, approximately 90% of them present only once. A remark on this clone: Its antigen remains unknown.

The CDR3 totals 13 residues. V was clipped by 6 bases and J by 1 base, with 9 bases between them. Looked up from germline, CDR1 is MRHNA and CDR2 is SNTAGT. V usage is TRBV6-4 and J usage is TRBJ1-1; D is possibly TRBD1 (5 bases). Source: peripheral blood, taken on day 0 of AZD1222 vaccination. This clonotype was sampled from an adult in good health. The CDR3 protein is CASSLDRNTEAFF. As DNA, the CDR3 is TGTGCCAGCAGCCTCGACAGGAACACTGAAGCTTTCTTT.